This TCR beta chain stems from a study of T cells expressing NK-cell markers. Study in general: Cells sorted as CD3+CD56+NKG2C+, CD3+CD56+NKG2C- and CD3+CD56-NKG2C+ T cells supplied the TCR beta repertoires.

The CDR3 extends over 12 amino acids. Germline V gene data show CDR1 as SGHDN and CDR2 as FVKESK. From the 5' RACE reads, TCRdb lists one entry per CDR3 protein and no DNA. Its clone listing holds 500,000 or so distinct CDR3 sequences. Overall study results and limits: It was still unclear whether expanded NKG2C+ T cell clones were HCMV specific.

Worth noting for this clonotype: Its antigen is undetermined.

The sequence was collected from a man between 18 and 29 years old in good health. Source material: blood T cells: a sorted CD56 or NKG2C T cell subset, CD4+ or CD8+ T cells, or bulk PBMC T cells (not recorded which). The V gene is TRBV14, the J gene TRBJ2-1. The CDR3 region is CASSQVGLEQFF.